This T cell receptor (beta chain) came from a study of T cells in localized non-small cell lung cancer. Study-wide points: Researchers found a median roughly 56 of the top 100 tumor clones in adjacent lung. Uninvolved nearby lung showed the greatest T cell clonality, exceeding that found in tumor.

A remark on this clone: Antigen: not known.

Libraries were prepared by immunoSEQ multiplex PCR; TCRdb keeps only in-frame clonotypes and omits some of them. The table lists about 6,400 clones, roughly 86% of them singletons. The CDR3 is 15 residues long. Trimming removed 8 bases from V and 4 bases from J; junction bases left unmatched: 6. Germline CDR1 SGHAT, CDR2 FQNNGV. The receptor was derived from a male donor at least 60 years old with stage I lung adenocarcinoma. Specimen: peripheral blood, collected before any cancer treatment. This sequence joins TRBV11-2 and TRBJ2-2; 11 bases are a match to TRBD1. This CDR3 is CASGRTGGVTGELFF. CDR3 bases: TGTGCCAGCGGGAGGACAGGGGGCGTCACCGGGGAGCTGTTTTTT.